This entry lists 6 T cell receptor beta chains sequenced from one sample in a study of cytomegalovirus exposure and HLA in healthy donors. With 60 Vbeta and 13 Jbeta primers, the PCR was carried out. The repertoire was sequenced with immunoSEQ multiplex PCR; TCRdb's copy has only in-frame clones and lacks some. The sample yields roughly 250,000 clones, just under 85% seen once. The sample was PBMCs. The receptors here all came from a woman in her 40s in good health and CMV-seropositive.

The chain joins TRBV5-1 to TRBJ2-5; a possible D gene is TRBD2 (6 bases). The V end lost 7 bases, the J end lost 1 base, and 17 bases lay between the germline ends. This CDR3 is 15 amino acids long. Germline CDR1 and CDR2: SGHRS and YFSETQ. The CDR3, as DNA: TGCGCCAGCCGCCCTCTGGGGGACTTCCAAGAGACCCAGTACTTC. Its translation is CASRPLGDFQETQYF.

V is TRBV6-6 and J is TRBJ2-7; 8 bases agree with TRBD1. Germline assignment: CDR1 MNHNY and CDR2 SVGAGI (reference sequence). The CDR3 length is 14 residues. With V trimmed by 5 bases and J by 3 bases, 6 bases remained unmatched. The CDR3 is CASSLRTGIYEQYF. CDR3 bases: TGTGCCAGCAGTCTTAGGACAGGGATCTACGAGCAGTACTTC.

V gene TRBV30 combines with J gene TRBJ2-2; no clear D gene. The V end lost 1 base, the J end lost 7 bases, and 10 bases lay between the germline ends. The V gene's germline CDR1 is GTSNPN and CDR2 SVGIG (reference sequence). The CDR3 has 13 amino acids. The DNA for the CDR3 is TGTGCCTGGAGTGCTGGCCAACACGGGGAGCTGTTTTTT. Amino acids: CAWSAGQHGELFF. Full variable domain (outside the CDR3, taken from reference TRBV30 and TRBJ2-2): SQTIHQWPATLVQPVGSPLSLECTVEGTSNPNLYWYRQAAGRGLQLLFYSVGIGQISSEVPQNLSASRPQDRQFILSSKKLLLSDSGFYLCAWSAGQHGELFFGEGSRLTVL.

This clone was counted only a few times. The chain uses TRBV19 and TRBJ2-6; 8 nucleotides line up with TRBD1. The V gene end was trimmed by 3 bases and the J gene end by 0 bases; junction bases not matched to a gene: 7. CDR1 LNHDA and CDR2 SQIVND come from the germline V gene (reference sequence). The length of the CDR3 is 18 residues. The CDR3 region has the DNA TGTGCCAGTAGTATCGCCAGGGGGCAATTCTCTGGGGCCAACGTCCTGACTTTC. It specifies CASSIARGQFSGANVLTF. The full variable domain, with the rest looked up from reference TRBV19 and TRBJ2-6, is DGGITQSPKYLFRKEGQNVTLSCEQNLNHDAMYWYRQDPGQGLRLIYYSQIVNDFQKGDIAEGYSVSREKKESFPLTVTSAQKNPTAFYLCASSIARGQFSGANVLTFGAGSRLTVL.

The chain employs TRBV11-2 and TRBJ2-5; D may be TRBD2 (5 bases). The CDR3 spans 11 residues. Looked up from germline, CDR1 is SGHAT and CDR2 is FQNNGV. Deletions cut 5 bases from V and 13 bases from J, with 14 bases between. The CDR3 coding sequence is TGTGCCAGCAGCCTCGGACTCGGGCTGTACTTC. This encodes CASSLGLGLYF.

The chain carries TRBV18 and TRBJ2-7; 12 bases fit TRBD1. With V trimmed by 0 bases and J by 5 bases, 2 bases remained unmatched. The CDR3 totals 15 residues. CDR1 is KGHSH, CDR2 LQKENI, per germline. The CDR3 loop reads CASSPPGQGAHEQYF. DNA for the CDR3: TGTGCCAGCTCACCACCGGGACAGGGGGCCCACGAGCAGTACTTC.